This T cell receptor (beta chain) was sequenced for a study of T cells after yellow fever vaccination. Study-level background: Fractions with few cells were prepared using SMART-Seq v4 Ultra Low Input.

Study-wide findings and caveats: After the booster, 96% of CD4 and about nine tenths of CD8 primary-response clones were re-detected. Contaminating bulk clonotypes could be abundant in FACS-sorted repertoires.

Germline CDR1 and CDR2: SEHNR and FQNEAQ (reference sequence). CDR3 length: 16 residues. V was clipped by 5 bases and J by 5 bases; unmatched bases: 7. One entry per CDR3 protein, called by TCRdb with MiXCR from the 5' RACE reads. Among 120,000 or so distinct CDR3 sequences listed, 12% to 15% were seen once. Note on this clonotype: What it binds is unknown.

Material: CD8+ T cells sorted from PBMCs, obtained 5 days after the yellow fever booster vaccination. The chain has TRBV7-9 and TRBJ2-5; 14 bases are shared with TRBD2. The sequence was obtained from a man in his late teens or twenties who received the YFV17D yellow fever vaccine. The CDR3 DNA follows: TGTGCCAGCAGCCCGGGACTAGCGGGGGCTGGGGAGACCCAGTACTTC. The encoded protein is CASSPGLAGAGETQYF.